The T cell receptor beta chain under discussion was sequenced for a study of glioma-infiltrating T cells. Study-wide findings and caveats: Tissue and blood shared very few CDR3 sequences.

Using RNA template, CDR3s of TCR alpha and beta were amplified with iRepertoire arm-PCR. For one-step reverse transcription and amplification, 100-400 ng of tissue mRNA or PBMC total RNA was used. TCRdb re-called the multiplex PCR reads through MiXCR, storing one row per CDR3 protein. The data contain under 20,000 distinct CDR3 sequences, roughly 60% of them singletons. Concerning this clonotype: What it binds is unknown.

The CDR3 is made up of 12 amino acids. Germline V gene data show CDR1 as DFQATT and CDR2 as SNEGSKA (reference sequence). Unmatched junction bases numbered 6, after V lost 3 bases and J lost 8 bases. The chain has TRBV20-1 and TRBJ1-2, with 7 nucleotides matching TRBD1. The receptor comes from a human donor with low-grade glioma or glioblastoma, undergoing nonglioma brain surgery, or in good health (not recorded which). The sample consisted of glioma tissue, nonneoplastic brain tissue, or PBMCs (not recorded which). The CDR3 protein is CSASRQGEGYTF. The CDR3 DNA reads as TGCAGTGCTAGTAGACAGGGCGAAGGCTACACCTTC.